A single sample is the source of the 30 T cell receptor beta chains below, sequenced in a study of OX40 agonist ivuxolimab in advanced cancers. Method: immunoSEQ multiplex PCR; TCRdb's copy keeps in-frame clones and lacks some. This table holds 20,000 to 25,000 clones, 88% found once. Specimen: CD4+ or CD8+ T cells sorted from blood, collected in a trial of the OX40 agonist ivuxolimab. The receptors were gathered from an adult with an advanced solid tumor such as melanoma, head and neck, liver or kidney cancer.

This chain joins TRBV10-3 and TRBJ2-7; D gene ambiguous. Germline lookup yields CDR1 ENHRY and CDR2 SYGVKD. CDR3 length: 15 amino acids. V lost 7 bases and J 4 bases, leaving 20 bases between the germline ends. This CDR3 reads CAIMDERRAIYEQYF. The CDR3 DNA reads TGTGCCATCATGGACGAAAGAAGGGCAATTTACGAGCAGTACTTC.

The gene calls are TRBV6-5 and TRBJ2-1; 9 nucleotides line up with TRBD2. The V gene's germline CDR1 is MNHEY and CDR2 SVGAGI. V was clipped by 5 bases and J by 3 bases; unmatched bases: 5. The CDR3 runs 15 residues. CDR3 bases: TGTGCCAGCAGTAGTAGCGGGAGTAGCTACAATGAGCAGTTCTTC. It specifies CASSSSGSSYNEQFF.

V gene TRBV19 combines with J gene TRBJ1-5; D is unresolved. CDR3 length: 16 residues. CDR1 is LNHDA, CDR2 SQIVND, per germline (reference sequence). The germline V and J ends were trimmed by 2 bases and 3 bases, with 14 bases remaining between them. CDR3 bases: TGTGCCAGTAGTATATCTGGTTTTCTAATCAATCAGCCCCAGCATTTT. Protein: CASSISGFLINQPQHF.

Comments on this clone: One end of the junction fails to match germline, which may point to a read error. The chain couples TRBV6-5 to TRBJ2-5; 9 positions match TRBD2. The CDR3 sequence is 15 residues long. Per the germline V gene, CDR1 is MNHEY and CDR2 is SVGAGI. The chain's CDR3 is CASSPSGAYQETQYF. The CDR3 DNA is TGTGCTAGCAGTCCTAGCGGGGCTTACCAAGAGACCCAGTACTTC.

CDR3 loop: CASSNPTDQQIYEQFF. The CDR3 bases are TGTGCCAGCAGCAACCCGACAGACCAGCAAATTTATGAGCAGTTCTTC. The chain combines TRBV21-1 with TRBJ2-1; the DNA was not compared with TRBD1, the D call given in the table. TRBV21-1 is classified as a pseudogene. There are 16 residues in the CDR3.

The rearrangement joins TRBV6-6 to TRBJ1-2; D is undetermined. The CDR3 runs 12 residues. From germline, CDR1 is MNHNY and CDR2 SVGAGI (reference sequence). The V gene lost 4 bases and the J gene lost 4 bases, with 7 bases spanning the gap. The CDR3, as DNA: TGTGCCAGCAGTTTAGACCTCTATGGCTACACCTTC. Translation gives CASSLDLYGYTF.

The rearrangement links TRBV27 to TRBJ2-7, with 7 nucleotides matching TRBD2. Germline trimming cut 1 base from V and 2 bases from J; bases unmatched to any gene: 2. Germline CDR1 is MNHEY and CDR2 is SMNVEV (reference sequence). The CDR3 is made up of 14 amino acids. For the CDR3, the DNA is TGTGCCAGCAGTTTATTGGGGGGGGCCTACGAGCAGTACTTC. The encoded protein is CASSLLGGAYEQYF.

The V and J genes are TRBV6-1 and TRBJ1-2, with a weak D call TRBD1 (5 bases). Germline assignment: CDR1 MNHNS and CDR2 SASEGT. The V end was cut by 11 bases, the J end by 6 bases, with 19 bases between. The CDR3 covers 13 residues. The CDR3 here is CAGGSIIRDGYTF. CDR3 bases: TGTGCCGGGGGTTCAATCATTCGCGATGGCTACACCTTC.

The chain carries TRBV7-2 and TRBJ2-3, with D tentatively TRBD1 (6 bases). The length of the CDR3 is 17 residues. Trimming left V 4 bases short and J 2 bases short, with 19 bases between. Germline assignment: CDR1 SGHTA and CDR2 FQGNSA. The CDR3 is CASSWFTRGNPTDTQYF. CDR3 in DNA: TGTGCCAGCAGCTGGTTTACCAGGGGCAATCCCACAGATACGCAGTATTTT.

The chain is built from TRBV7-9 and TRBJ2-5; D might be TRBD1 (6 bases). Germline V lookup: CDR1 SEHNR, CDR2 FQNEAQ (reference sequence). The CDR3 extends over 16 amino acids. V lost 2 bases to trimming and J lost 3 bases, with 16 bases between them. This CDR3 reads CASSLSGVFREETQYF. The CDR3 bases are TGTGCCAGCAGCTTATCAGGGGTTTTTCGGGAAGAGACCCAGTACTTC.

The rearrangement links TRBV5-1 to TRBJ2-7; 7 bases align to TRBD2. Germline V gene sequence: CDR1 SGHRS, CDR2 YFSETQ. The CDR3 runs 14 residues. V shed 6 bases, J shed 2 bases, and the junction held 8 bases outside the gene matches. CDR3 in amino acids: CASTWASGTYEQYF. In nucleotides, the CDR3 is TGCGCCAGCACCTGGGCTAGCGGAACCTACGAGCAGTACTTC.

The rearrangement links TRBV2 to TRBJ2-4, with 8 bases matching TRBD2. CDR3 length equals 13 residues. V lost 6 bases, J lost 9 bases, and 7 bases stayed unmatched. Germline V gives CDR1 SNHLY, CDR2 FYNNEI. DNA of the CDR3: TGTGCCAGCAGAAGTCCGGGAGGGCCCATTCAGTACTTC. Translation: CASRSPGGPIQYF.

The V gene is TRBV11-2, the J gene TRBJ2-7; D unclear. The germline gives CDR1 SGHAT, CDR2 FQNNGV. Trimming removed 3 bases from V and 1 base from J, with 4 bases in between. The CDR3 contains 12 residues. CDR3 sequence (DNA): TGTGCCAGCAGCTTTGGTTCCTACGAGCAGTACTTC. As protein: CASSFGSYEQYF.

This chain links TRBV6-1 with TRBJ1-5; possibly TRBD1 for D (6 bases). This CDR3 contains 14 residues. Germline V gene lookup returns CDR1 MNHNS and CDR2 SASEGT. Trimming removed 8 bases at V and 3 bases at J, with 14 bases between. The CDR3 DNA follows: TGTGCCAGCTACCTTGGGGGCTACAATCAGCCCCAGCATTTT. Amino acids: CASYLGGYNQPQHF.

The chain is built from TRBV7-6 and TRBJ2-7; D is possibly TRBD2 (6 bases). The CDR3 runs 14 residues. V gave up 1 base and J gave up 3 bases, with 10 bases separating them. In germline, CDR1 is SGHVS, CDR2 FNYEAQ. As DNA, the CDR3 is TGTGCCAGCAGCTTAGGGGCTAGCGTCTACGAGCAGTACTTC. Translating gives CASSLGASVYEQYF.

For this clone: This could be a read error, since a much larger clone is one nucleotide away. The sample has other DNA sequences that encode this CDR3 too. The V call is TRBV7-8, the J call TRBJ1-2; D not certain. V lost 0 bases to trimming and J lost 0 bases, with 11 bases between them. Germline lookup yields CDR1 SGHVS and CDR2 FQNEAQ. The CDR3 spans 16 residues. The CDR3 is CASSLAVSGANYGYTF. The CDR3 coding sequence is TGTGCCAGCAGCTTAGCTGTTTCCGGAGCTAACTATGGCTACACCTTC. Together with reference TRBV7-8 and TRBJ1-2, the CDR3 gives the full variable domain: GAGVSQSPRYKVAKRGQDVALRCDPISGHVSLFWYQQALGQGPEFLTYFQNEAQLDKSGLPSDRFFAERPEGSVSTLKIQRTQQEDSAVYLCASSLAVSGANYGYTFGSGTRLTVV.

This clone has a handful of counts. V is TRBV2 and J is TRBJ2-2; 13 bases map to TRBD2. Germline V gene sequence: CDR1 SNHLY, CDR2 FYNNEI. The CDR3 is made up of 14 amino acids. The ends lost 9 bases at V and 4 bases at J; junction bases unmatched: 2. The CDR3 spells CASGTSGTTGELFF. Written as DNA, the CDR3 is TGTGCCAGTGGGACTAGCGGGACCACCGGGGAGCTGTTTTTT.

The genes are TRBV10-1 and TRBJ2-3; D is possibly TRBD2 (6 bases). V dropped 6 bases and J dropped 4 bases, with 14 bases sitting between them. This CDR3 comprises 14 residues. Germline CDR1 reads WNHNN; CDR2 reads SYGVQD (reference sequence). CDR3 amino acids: CASSHDGGADTQYF. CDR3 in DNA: TGCGCCAGCAGCCACGACGGCGGGGCAGATACGCAGTATTTT.

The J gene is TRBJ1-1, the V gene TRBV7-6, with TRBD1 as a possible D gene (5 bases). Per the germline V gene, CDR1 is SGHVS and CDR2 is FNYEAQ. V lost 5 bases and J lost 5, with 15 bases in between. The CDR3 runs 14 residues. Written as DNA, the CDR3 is TGTGCCAGCAGCCCAGGCGCCAGGGATACTGAAGCTTTCTTT. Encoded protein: CASSPGARDTEAFF.

For the CDR3, the DNA is TGTGCCAGCAGCGTAGAGGGTGGGACCTACGAGCAGTACTTC. Translating it yields CASSVEGGTYEQYF. This chain uses TRBV9 with TRBJ2-7; D gene unclear. The CDR3 runs 14 residues. The V and J ends lost 0 bases and 2 bases respectively, with 9 bases between them. Germline loops: CDR1 SGDLS, CDR2 YYNGEE.

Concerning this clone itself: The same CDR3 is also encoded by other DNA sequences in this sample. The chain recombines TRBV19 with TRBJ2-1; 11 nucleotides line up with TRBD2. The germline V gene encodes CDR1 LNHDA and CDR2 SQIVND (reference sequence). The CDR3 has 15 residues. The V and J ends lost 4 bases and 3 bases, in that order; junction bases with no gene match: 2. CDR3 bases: TGTGCCAGTAGTACTAGCGGGGGGCGCTACAATGAGCAGTTCTTC. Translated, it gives CASSTSGGRYNEQFF. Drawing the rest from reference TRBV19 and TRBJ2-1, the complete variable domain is DGGITQSPKYLFRKEGQNVTLSCEQNLNHDAMYWYRQDPGQGLRLIYYSQIVNDFQKGDIAEGYSVSREKKESFPLTVTSAQKNPTAFYLCASSTSGGRYNEQFFGPGTRLTVL.

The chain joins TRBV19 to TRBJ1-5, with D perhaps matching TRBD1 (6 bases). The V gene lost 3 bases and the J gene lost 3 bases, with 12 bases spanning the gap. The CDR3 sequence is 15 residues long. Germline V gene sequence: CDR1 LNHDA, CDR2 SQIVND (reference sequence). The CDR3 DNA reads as TGTGCCAGTAGTATTAAGGACAGCCCCAATCAGCCCCAGCATTTT. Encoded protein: CASSIKDSPNQPQHF. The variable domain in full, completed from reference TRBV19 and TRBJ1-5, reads DGGITQSPKYLFRKEGQNVTLSCEQNLNHDAMYWYRQDPGQGLRLIYYSQIVNDFQKGDIAEGYSVSREKKESFPLTVTSAQKNPTAFYLCASSIKDSPNQPQHFGDGTRLSIL.

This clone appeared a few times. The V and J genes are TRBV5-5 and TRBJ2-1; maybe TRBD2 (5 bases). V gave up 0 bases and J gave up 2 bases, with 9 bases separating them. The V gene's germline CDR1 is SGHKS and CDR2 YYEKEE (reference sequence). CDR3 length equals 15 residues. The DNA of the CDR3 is TGTGCCAGCAGCTTGGGGAGGTCCACCTACAATGAGCAGTTCTTC. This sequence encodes CASSLGRSTYNEQFF.

CDR3 DNA sequence: TGTGCCAGCAGCTCCTACGCCGGACTAAGTATAGATACGCAGTATTTT. Translated, it gives CASSSYAGLSIDTQYF. The chain joins TRBV9 to TRBJ2-3; maybe TRBD2 (6 bases). Germline-derived CDR1 and CDR2 are SGDLS and YYNGEE. This CDR3 has 16 residues. Deletions cut 4 bases from V and 5 bases from J, with 20 bases between.

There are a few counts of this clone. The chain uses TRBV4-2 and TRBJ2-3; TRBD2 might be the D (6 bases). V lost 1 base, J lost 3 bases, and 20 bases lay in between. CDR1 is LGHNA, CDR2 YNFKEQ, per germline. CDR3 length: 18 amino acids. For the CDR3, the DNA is TGTGCCAGCAGCCAAGCACTTAGCGGTTCGCCCAAGACAGATACGCAGTATTTT. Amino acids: CASSQALSGSPKTDTQYF.

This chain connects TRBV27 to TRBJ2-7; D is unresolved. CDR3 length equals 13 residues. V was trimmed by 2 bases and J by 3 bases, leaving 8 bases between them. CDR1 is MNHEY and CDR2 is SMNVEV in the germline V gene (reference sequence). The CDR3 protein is CASSLLSSYEQYF. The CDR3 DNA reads TGTGCCAGCAGTTTACTATCCAGCTACGAGCAGTACTTC.

The CDR3 protein is CASSSDGGLAGGYNEQFF. The CDR3 DNA is TGTGCCAGCAGCTCCGACGGGGGGTTAGCGGGAGGCTACAATGAGCAGTTCTTC. The J gene is TRBJ2-1, the V gene TRBV11-3, with 10 bases identical to TRBD2. The CDR3 totals 18 residues. V lost 4 bases, J lost 3 bases, and 12 bases stayed unmatched. CDR1 is SGHNT and CDR2 is YENEEA in the germline V gene.

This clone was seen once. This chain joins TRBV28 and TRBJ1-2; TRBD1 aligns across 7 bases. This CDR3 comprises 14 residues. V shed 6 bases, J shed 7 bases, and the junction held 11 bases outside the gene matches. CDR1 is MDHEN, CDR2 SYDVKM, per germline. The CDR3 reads CASRLRGGVPGYTF. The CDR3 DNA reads TGTGCCAGCAGACTCAGGGGGGGTGTTCCTGGCTACACCTTC.

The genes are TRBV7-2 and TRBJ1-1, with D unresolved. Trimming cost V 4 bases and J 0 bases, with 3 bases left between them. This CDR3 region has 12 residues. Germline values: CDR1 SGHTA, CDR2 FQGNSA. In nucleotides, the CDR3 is TGTGCCAGCAGCTATCTGAACACTGAAGCTTTCTTT. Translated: CASSYLNTEAFF.

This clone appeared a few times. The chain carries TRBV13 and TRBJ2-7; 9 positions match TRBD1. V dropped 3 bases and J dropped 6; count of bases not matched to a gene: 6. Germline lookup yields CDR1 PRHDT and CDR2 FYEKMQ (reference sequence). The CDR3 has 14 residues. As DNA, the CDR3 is TGTGCCAGCAGCTTTGGGACAGGGCTTGTCGAGCAGTACTTC. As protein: CASSFGTGLVEQYF. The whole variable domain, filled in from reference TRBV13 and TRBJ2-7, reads AAGVIQSPRHLIKEKRETATLKCYPIPRHDTVYWYQQGPGQDPQFLISFYEKMQSDKGSIPDRFSAQQFSDYHSELNMSSLELGDSALYFCASSFGTGLVEQYFGPGTRLTVT.